This passage covers 20 T cell receptor beta chains from one sample sequenced in a study of patients and donors after allogeneic stem cell transplantation. TCRdb processed the RT-PCR reads anew with MiXCR; each CDR3 protein has one entry. The table records under 170,000 distinct CDR3 sequences, about two fifths of them present only once. Sequencing used blood, either unsorted or a sorted T cell fraction (not recorded which). These receptors came from a human donor who was either an allogeneic HSCT recipient or a stem cell or donor lymphocyte infusion donor (not recorded which). It is not recorded whose cells these are; they may come from a transplant donor.

This clonotype was detected only a few times. This chain uses TRBV7-6 with TRBJ1-6; 9 bases map to TRBD1. J was trimmed by 7 bases and V by 5 bases; bases with no gene match: 12. Looked up from germline, CDR1 is SGHVS and CDR2 is FNYEAQ. The CDR3 runs to 17 residues. CDR3: CASSNRPGTGTNSPLHF. The CDR3 coding sequence is TGTGCCAGCAGCAACCGGCCCGGGACAGGGACGAATTCACCCCTCCACTTT.

This clonotype came up a few times. This chain joins TRBV5-1 and TRBJ2-3; D gene uncertain. Trimming took off 1 base at V and 2 bases at J, with 8 bases between the two ends. CDR3 length equals 14 residues. CDR1 and CDR2 from the germline V gene are SGHRS and YFSETQ. The CDR3 sequence: CASSLNRYTDTQYF. As DNA, the CDR3 is TGCGCCAGCAGCTTGAACCGCTACACAGATACGCAGTATTTT.

This clonotype was counted only a few times. This chain joins TRBV5-1 and TRBJ2-1; weak D call: TRBD1 (6 bases). Germline V lookup: CDR1 SGHRS, CDR2 YFSETQ. V gave up 2 bases and J gave up 0 bases, with 15 bases separating them. This CDR3 contains 17 residues. The CDR3 protein is CASSFRGDRSSYNEQFF. The CDR3 DNA is TGCGCCAGCAGCTTTAGGGGCGACAGGAGCTCCTACAATGAGCAGTTCTTC.

The chain is built from TRBV5-1 and TRBJ1-4; D is perhaps TRBD1 (6 bases). The CDR3 totals 16 residues. Germline loops: CDR1 SGHRS, CDR2 YFSETQ. V lost 4 bases and J lost 7, with 20 bases in between. CDR3 region: CASSQTKGGRGEKLFF. CDR3 nucleotides: TGCGCCAGCAGCCAGACCAAAGGGGGTAGAGGTGAAAAACTGTTTTTT. Full variable domain (rest looked up from reference TRBV5-1 and TRBJ1-4): KAGVTQTPRYLIKTRGQQVTLSCSPISGHRSVSWYQQTPGQGLQFLFEYFSETQRNKGNFPGRFSGRQFSNSRSEMNVSTLELGDSALYLCASSQTKGGRGEKLFFGSGTQLSVL.

V usage is TRBV7-3 and J usage is TRBJ1-1; 7 bases line up with TRBD1. With 5 bases clipped from V and 5 bases from J, the junction kept 8 bases outside the gene matches. This CDR3 comprises 14 residues. Germline V gene data show CDR1 as SGHTA and CDR2 as FQGTGA. In DNA form, the CDR3 reads TGTGCCAGCAGCAAAATCAGGGGGGCGACTGAAGCTTTCTTT. The encoded protein is CASSKIRGATEAFF.

The chain couples TRBV9 to TRBJ2-2; D possibly uses TRBD1 or TRBD2 (5 bases each). The CDR3 sequence is 13 residues long. V shed 4 bases and J shed 11 bases, with 15 bases lying between them. Looked up from germline, CDR1 is SGDLS and CDR2 is YYNGEE. The CDR3 here is CASSRLTGGELFF. The DNA for the CDR3 is TGTGCCAGCAGCAGACTGACTGGGGGAGAGCTGTTTTTT.

This clonotype was detected only a few times. DNA of the CDR3: TGTGCCAGCAGTTTCGGGATCTATGGCTACACCTTC. It yields the protein CASSFGIYGYTF. The chain links TRBV12-3 or TRBV12-4 to TRBJ1-2; no clear D gene. V was clipped by 3 bases and J by 4 bases, with 6 bases between them. There are 12 residues in the CDR3.

This clonotype was seen a handful of times. The gene calls are TRBV6-2 or TRBV6-3 and TRBJ2-1; D might be TRBD2 (6 bases). The germline V gene has CDR1 MNHEY and CDR2 SVGEGT. Trimming shortened V by 2 bases and J by 12 bases, and 17 bases separated the two germline ends. This CDR3 spans 14 amino acids. CDR3 nucleotides: TGTGCCAGCAGTTACGGGACTTCGATCGAGGTGCAGTTCTTC. The encoded protein is CASSYGTSIEVQFF.

The chain employs TRBV12-3 or TRBV12-4 and TRBJ1-2, with 9 bases that match TRBD1. J gave up 0 bases and V 8 bases, and 13 bases lay outside the gene matches. The CDR3 loop spans 17 amino acids. Here the CDR3 DNA reads TGTGCCAGCGGGCCCGGGACAGGGATCAAAGCTAACTATGGCTACACCTTC. Amino acids: CASGPGTGIKANYGYTF.

The chain combines TRBV20-1 with TRBJ1-5, with 7 bases that match TRBD1. The V and J ends lost 5 bases and 5 bases, in that order; junction bases with no gene match: 9. The length of the CDR3 is 14 residues. Germline-derived CDR1 and CDR2 are DFQATT and SNEGSKA (reference sequence). CDR3: CSAPRQGWDQPQHF. For the CDR3, the DNA is TGCAGTGCTCCCCGACAGGGATGGGATCAGCCCCAGCATTTT.

This clonotype was observed a handful of times. The chain carries TRBV10-3 and TRBJ2-3, with no clear D. The V end lost 2 bases, the J end lost 6 bases, and 12 bases lay between the germline ends. The CDR3 consists of 14 residues. Germline V gene sequence: CDR1 ENHRY, CDR2 SYGVKD. The CDR3 reads CAISEVRAWDTQYF. The CDR3 nucleotides are TGTGCCATCAGTGAGGTCCGGGCTTGGGATACGCAGTATTTT.

Worth noting for this clonotype: Germline is not matched at one junction end, which may reflect a read error. The V call is TRBV9, the J call TRBJ2-3; possibly TRBD2 for D (6 bases). The CDR3 spans 11 residues. Germline V gives CDR1 SGDLS, CDR2 YYNGEE. CDR3 in DNA: TGTGCCAGCAGTATCGGTACTAGCTTTACTTTT. Translation gives CASSIGTSFTF.

Of note for this clonotype: One end of the junction varies from germline; a read error may be responsible. The rearrangement joins TRBV19 to TRBJ2-3; D gene uncertain. CDR1 is LNHDA, CDR2 SQIVND, per germline (reference sequence). This CDR3 is built from 11 residues. The CDR3 loop is CAISTEDTQYF. As DNA, the CDR3 is TGTGCCATTAGTACAGAGGATACGCAGTATTTT.

This sequence joins TRBV11-2 and TRBJ1-4; D remains ambiguous. Trimming removed 1 base at V and 0 bases at J, with 6 bases between. The germline V gene encodes CDR1 SGHAT and CDR2 FQNNGV. The CDR3 loop spans 15 amino acids. CDR3 DNA: TGTGCCAGCAGCTTAGGCCCAACAACTAATGAAAAACTGTTTTTT. As protein: CASSLGPTTNEKLFF.

The chain recombines TRBV5-5 with TRBJ2-2; D gene ambiguous. Germline V CDR1 and CDR2: SGHKS, YYEKEE (reference sequence). The V and J ends lost 1 base and 7 bases respectively, with 5 bases between them. This CDR3 contains 12 residues. The DNA for the CDR3 is TGTGCCAGCAGCTTGAAGAACGGGGAGCTGTTTTTT. Protein product: CASSLKNGELFF.

The V and J genes are TRBV18 and TRBJ2-3; a possible D gene is TRBD2 (6 bases). The CDR3 loop spans 13 amino acids. Germline V lookup: CDR1 KGHSH, CDR2 LQKENI. Trimming stripped 1 base from V and 8 bases from J, with 10 bases between. The DNA of the CDR3 is TGTGCCAGCTCACCACTGGACGGGGGTACGCAGTATTTT. Encoded protein: CASSPLDGGTQYF.

V usage is TRBV20-1 and J usage is TRBJ2-1; 7 positions match TRBD2. The CDR3 totals 15 residues. Germline lookup yields CDR1 DFQATT and CDR2 SNEGSKA (reference sequence). V dropped 0 bases and J dropped 2; count of bases not matched to a gene: 4. In DNA, the CDR3 is TGCAGTGCTAGAGAAGGAGCGGGGCCCTACAATGAGCAGTTCTTC. Translation: CSAREGAGPYNEQFF.

This clonotype was detected only a few times. The chain uses TRBV20-1 and TRBJ1-2, with 8 bases aligning to TRBD1. J was trimmed by 4 bases and V by 5 bases; bases with no gene match: 6. Germline V gene sequence: CDR1 DFQATT, CDR2 SNEGSKA (reference sequence). The CDR3 loop spans 13 amino acids. The CDR3 here is CSAPQDRAYGYTF. The CDR3 nucleotides read TGCAGTGCTCCTCAGGACAGGGCCTATGGCTACACCTTC.

This clonotype is a singleton in its sample. This chain connects TRBV20-1 to TRBJ1-6; 9 bases line up with TRBD1. There are 13 residues in the CDR3. CDR1 is DFQATT, CDR2 SNEGSKA, per germline (reference sequence). J lost 6 bases, V lost 6 bases, and 3 bases had no gene match. This CDR3 is CSATGQGNSPLHF. CDR3 bases: TGCAGTGCGACGGGACAGGGTAATTCACCCCTCCACTTT.

J is TRBJ1-2 and V is TRBV30; no firm D call. The germline CDR1 and CDR2 sequences are GTSNPN and SVGIG (reference sequence). V was cut by 2 bases and J by 8 bases, with 15 bases left in between. CDR3 length: 13 amino acids. The CDR3 bases are TGTGCCTGGAGTCCCTCCATTAGAGAAGGCTACACCTTC. Amino acids: CAWSPSIREGYTF.